This is a list of T cell receptor beta chains from one sample in a study of Graves' ophthalmopathy and Graves' hyperthyroidism. In TCRdb, the multiplex PCR reads were re-called with MiXCR into one record per CDR3 protein. The sample records fewer than 400,000 distinct CDR3 sequences, around 16% being singletons. Sequenced input: peripheral blood. The receptors were gathered from a woman under 30 with Graves' ophthalmopathy. The conserved cysteine and the conserved F or W are not part of the CDR3 here. Each record gives: D gene, V gene, CDR3 protein. D genes are given only for firm matches.

TRBD1	TRBV29-1	SVAGTAMNTEAF
-	TRBV19	ASSISLTKEETQY
-	TRBV27	ASSPLASYNSPLH
-	TRBV12-3/TRBV12-4	ASRPGRGGSPLH
-	TRBV29-1	SVEVKRAGNTIY
TRBD1	TRBV20-1	SARDRGRGAF
TRBD1	TRBV3-1	ASSHRGEAF
-	TRBV2	ASSEQGPSGEAF
TRBD2	TRBV14	ASSQEPSGREETQY
-	TRBV11-2	ACSRRVNQETQY
-	TRBV29-1	SVESGEPYEQY
-	TRBV19	ASSIRGPPGEQY
-	TRBV6-2/TRBV6-3	ASRGEGGETDTQY
TRBD1	TRBV6-2/TRBV6-3	ASSLTGGGWTGELF
-	TRBV6-2/TRBV6-3	ASSYLGTEYGYT
-	TRBV11-2	ASSLSPLKETQY
-	TRBV6-5	ASSYYTEQY
TRBD2	TRBV6-4	ASRGMGLAGATGELF
TRBD1	TRBV28	ASSAGTGKSQPQH
-	TRBV5-1	ASSPGRYNTGELF
-	TRBV7-2	ASSAGGGSTEAF
-	TRBV6-1	ASSSSRAINTEAF
TRBD2	TRBV7-9	ASSSGLAGSETQY
TRBD1	TRBV6-5	ASSYLGTASYEQY
-	TRBV7-2	ASSLGSGIANQPQH
-	TRBV6-2/TRBV6-3	ASTPMAGGSNQPQH
TRBD2	TRBV7-2	ASSLATGGGYEQY
-	TRBV27	ASSSNRDGRGCF
TRBD1	TRBV6-6	ASRPPGQGAKETQY
-	TRBV7-8	ASSLELSRPQH
-	TRBV12-5	ASGLADSPRQY
-	TRBV12-3/TRBV12-4	ASSLGLWLLAGELF
-	TRBV7-2	ASSSDNSGELF
TRBD1	TRBV5-1	ASSFLATGDPYEQY
TRBD1	TRBV29-1	SVRTGGRETQY
TRBD1	TRBV12-3/TRBV12-4	ASSLTDRSNYGYT
-	TRBV7-8	ASSSNRESIFQETQY
TRBD1	TRBV24-1	ATSDLHRGRVYEQY
-	TRBV12-3/TRBV12-4	ASSFGPNDEQY
TRBD2	TRBV3-1	ASSSGVAGAYEQY
TRBD1	TRBV29-1	SARGQTNTGELF
TRBD1	TRBV7-8	ASSTGERYGYT
-	TRBV28	ASSFGQVYGYT
-	TRBV11-3	ASSPLGRGRMNQPQH
TRBD1	TRBV7-9	ASSRRQGLGEETQY
-	TRBV28	ASSLRWILDSGANVLT
-	TRBV5-1	ASSSRDASQETQY
-	TRBV12-5	ASGVGGTDTQY
-	TRBV29-1	SVEGPKSYEQY
-	TRBV6-5	ASSYGLAKTQY
TRBD1	TRBV4-3	ASSPRDRANEQY
-	TRBV6-2/TRBV6-3	ASSAQVPVLTPLH